The rows below give T cell receptor beta chains drawn from one sample of a study of CD8+ T cells in alopecia areata. The assay was immunoSEQ multiplex PCR, and TCRdb's table has in-frame clones only and misses some. The sample yields some 190,000 clones, about 51% seen once. Sample: CD8+ T cells sorted from blood, taken at week 52, from a patient treated with tofacitinib. These receptors all come from a human donor with alopecia areata. Both conserved end residues are trimmed from each CDR3. Fields, in order: V gene, J gene, CDR3 length, CDR3 protein.

v_call: TRBV9; j_call: TRBJ2-1; cdr3_length: 11; cdr3_aa: ASSGDSYNEQF
v_call: TRBV30; j_call: TRBJ2-2; cdr3_length: 13; cdr3_aa: AWRSDRVNTGELF
v_call: TRBV21-1; j_call: TRBJ2-1; cdr3_length: 12; cdr3_aa: APLRQGFYNEQF
v_call: TRBV5-1; j_call: TRBJ2-1; cdr3_length: 9; cdr3_aa: ASSLGHEQF
v_call: TRBV7-9; j_call: TRBJ2-5; cdr3_length: 11; cdr3_aa: ASSLARKETQY
v_call: TRBV7-9; j_call: TRBJ2-7; cdr3_length: 12; cdr3_aa: ASSVPGLLYEQY
v_call: TRBV6-5; j_call: TRBJ1-5; cdr3_length: 12; cdr3_aa: ASTGAQSNQPQH
v_call: TRBV6-1; j_call: TRBJ1-1; cdr3_length: 14; cdr3_aa: ASSGWDREGNTEAF
v_call: TRBV13; j_call: TRBJ2-7; cdr3_length: 10; cdr3_aa: ASSADMGGQY
v_call: TRBV19; j_call: TRBJ1-1; cdr3_length: 12; cdr3_aa: ASSIGRSNTEAF
v_call: TRBV7-9; j_call: TRBJ2-3; cdr3_length: 13; cdr3_aa: ASSLSKSSTDTQY
v_call: TRBV6-1; j_call: TRBJ2-7; cdr3_length: 13; cdr3_aa: ASSEGQGRSYEQY
v_call: TRBV13; j_call: TRBJ2-1; cdr3_length: 13; cdr3_aa: ASSFGLAGVHEQF
v_call: TRBV27; j_call: TRBJ1-5; cdr3_length: 12; cdr3_aa: ASTSLGGGQPQH
v_call: TRBV11-2; j_call: TRBJ2-3; cdr3_length: 14; cdr3_aa: ASSSSSGGIGDTQY
v_call: TRBV6-5; j_call: TRBJ2-7; cdr3_length: 13; cdr3_aa: ASSYSLTGLNEQY
v_call: TRBV18; j_call: TRBJ2-5; cdr3_length: 14; cdr3_aa: ASSPLLGAGVETQY
v_call: TRBV7-9; j_call: TRBJ2-2; cdr3_length: 11; cdr3_aa: ASSLTNTGELF
v_call: TRBV6-6; j_call: TRBJ2-7; cdr3_length: 9; cdr3_aa: ASTSGTLQY
v_call: TRBV30; j_call: TRBJ1-1; cdr3_length: 8; cdr3_aa: AWRARGTF
v_call: TRBV5-4; j_call: TRBJ2-7; cdr3_length: 13; cdr3_aa: ASSLAGQGSYEQY
v_call: TRBV6-6; j_call: TRBJ2-5; cdr3_length: 14; cdr3_aa: ASSYGRALPQETQY
v_call: TRBV27; j_call: TRBJ2-5; cdr3_length: 11; cdr3_aa: ASRNREQETQY
v_call: TRBV27; j_call: TRBJ2-7; cdr3_length: 15; cdr3_aa: ASSLSTSGATSYEQY